The clone carrying this T cell receptor beta chain occurred once. The length of the CDR3 is 13 residues. V lost 4 bases and J 6 bases, leaving 13 bases between the germline ends. CDR1 and CDR2 (germline): SGHTS, YDEGEE. The sample belongs to a study of cytomegalovirus exposure and HLA in healthy donors. The method was immunoSEQ multiplex PCR; TCRdb's version includes in-frame clones alone and lacks a portion of them. The data hold under 250,000 clones, with roughly 84% observed a single time. Sequencing used PBMCs. This receptor was identified in a woman younger than 30 in good health and CMV-seropositive. The chain is built from TRBV5-8 and TRBJ1-2; TRBD1 is a possible D gene (6 bases). This CDR3 is CASSHRDIHGYTF. The CDR3 region has the DNA TGTGCCAGCAGCCACCGGGACATCCATGGCTACACCTTC.